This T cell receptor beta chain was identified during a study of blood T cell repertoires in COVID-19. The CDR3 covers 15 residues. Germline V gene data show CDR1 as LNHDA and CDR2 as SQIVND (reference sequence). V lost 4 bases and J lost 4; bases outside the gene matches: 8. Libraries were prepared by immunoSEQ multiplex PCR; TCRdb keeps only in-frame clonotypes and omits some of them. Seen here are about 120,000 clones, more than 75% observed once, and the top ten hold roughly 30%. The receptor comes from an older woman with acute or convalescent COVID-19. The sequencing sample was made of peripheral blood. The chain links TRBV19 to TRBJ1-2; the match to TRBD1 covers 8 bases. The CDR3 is CASSSRTGYVYGYTF. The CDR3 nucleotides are TGTGCCAGTAGTAGCCGGACAGGGTATGTCTATGGCTACACCTTC.